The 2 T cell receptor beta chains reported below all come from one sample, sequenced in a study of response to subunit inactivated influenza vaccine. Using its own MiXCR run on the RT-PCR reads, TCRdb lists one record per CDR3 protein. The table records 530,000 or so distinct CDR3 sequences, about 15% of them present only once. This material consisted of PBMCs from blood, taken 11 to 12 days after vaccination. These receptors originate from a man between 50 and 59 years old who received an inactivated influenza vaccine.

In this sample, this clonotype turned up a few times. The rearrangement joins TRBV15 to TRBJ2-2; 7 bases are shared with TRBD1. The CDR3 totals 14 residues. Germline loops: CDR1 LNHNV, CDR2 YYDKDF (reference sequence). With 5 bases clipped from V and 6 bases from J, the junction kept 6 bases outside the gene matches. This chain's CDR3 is CATSLIQGSGELFF. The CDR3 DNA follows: TGTGCCACCAGCTTAATACAGGGGTCCGGGGAGCTGTTTTTT.

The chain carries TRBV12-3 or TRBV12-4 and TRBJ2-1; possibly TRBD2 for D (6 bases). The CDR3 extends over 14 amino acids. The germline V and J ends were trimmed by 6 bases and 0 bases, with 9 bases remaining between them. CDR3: CASREGSSYNEQFF. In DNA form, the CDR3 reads TGTGCCAGCAGGGAGGGGAGCTCCTACAATGAGCAGTTCTTC.